This entry lists 28 T cell receptor beta chains sequenced from one sample in a study of CD8+ T cells in alopecia areata. Treatment: oral pan-JAK inhibitor, 5-10 mg twice daily. Isolated RNA was reverse transcribed into cDNA used as the sequencing template. The protocol was immunoSEQ multiplex PCR, while the TCRdb copy is restricted to in-frame clones and leaves out a portion. Altogether approximately 150,000 clones are present, less than 70% being singletons, with the ten largest covering about 14%. The sequencing used CD4+ T cells sorted from blood, collected at week 24, from a patient treated with tofacitinib. All receptors derive from a human donor with alopecia areata.

The chain employs TRBV15 and TRBJ1-2, with D unclear. Trimming shortened V by 1 base and J by 6 bases, and 9 bases separated the two germline ends. The CDR3 has 13 amino acids. Germline CDR1 and CDR2: LNHNV and YYDKDF (reference sequence). This chain's CDR3 is CATSRVRFDGYTF. The DNA for the CDR3 is TGTGCCACCAGCAGAGTTAGGTTCGATGGCTACACCTTC.

V is TRBV30 and J is TRBJ1-1; D gene ambiguous. The V gene's germline CDR1 is GTSNPN and CDR2 SVGIG (reference sequence). V was trimmed by 4 bases and J by 10 bases, leaving 13 bases between them. The CDR3 length is 11 residues. DNA of the CDR3: TGTGCCTGGACCCCCGTTCCGAGAGCTTTCTTT. Its translation: CAWTPVPRAFF.

The table lists this clone with a count of one. J is TRBJ2-1 and V is TRBV6-1; tentative D call: TRBD1 (6 bases). There are 15 residues in the CDR3. From germline, CDR1 is MNHNS and CDR2 SASEGT. V was shortened by 1 base and J by 4 bases, with 11 bases between the two germline ends. The chain's CDR3 is CASSEEGDRYNEQFF. CDR3 bases: TGTGCCAGCAGTGAAGAGGGAGACAGGTACAATGAGCAGTTCTTC.

V and J are TRBV15 and TRBJ2-3; the D gene is possibly TRBD2 (5 bases). V shed 0 bases and J shed 6 bases, with 7 bases lying between them. Germline CDR1 and CDR2: LNHNV and YYDKDF (reference sequence). The length of the CDR3 is 13 residues. The CDR3 region is CATSRDPGDTQYF. The CDR3 coding sequence is TGTGCCACCAGCAGAGATCCGGGGGATACGCAGTATTTT.

The chain links TRBV19 to TRBJ1-5; TRBD1 aligns across 9 bases. Germline CDR1 and CDR2: LNHDA and SQIVND (reference sequence). The V and J ends lost 0 bases and 2 bases, in that order; junction bases with no gene match: 23. The CDR3 spans 23 residues. The CDR3 region has the DNA TGTGCCAGTAGTATAGATTATATCGTGGGACAGGGAGTGATCGGGCGACGCAATCAGCCCCAGCATTTT. Protein product: CASSIDYIVGQGVIGRRNQPQHF.

Turning to this clone: The identical CDR3 is also encoded by other nucleotide sequences in the sample. The gene calls are TRBV15 and TRBJ2-3; D uncertain. Germline loops: CDR1 LNHNV, CDR2 YYDKDF (reference sequence). The CDR3 length is 12 residues. V lost 0 bases, J lost 2 bases, and 0 bases lay in between. CDR3 region: CATSRDTDTQYF. Here the CDR3 DNA reads TGTGCCACCAGCAGAGACACAGATACGCAGTATTTT.

This chain joins TRBV27 and TRBJ1-2; 8 bases fit TRBD1. The CDR3 is 12 residues long. Trimming at V came to 5 bases and at J to 8 bases, leaving 4 bases not matched to a gene. Germline V lookup: CDR1 MNHEY, CDR2 SMNVEV (reference sequence). This CDR3 is CASSQDRDGYTF. As DNA, the CDR3 is TGTGCCAGCAGTCAGGACAGGGACGGCTACACCTTC.

Comments on this clone: At the DNA level, this CDR3 is encoded by other sequences in the same sample as well. This chain connects TRBV20-1 to TRBJ2-3, with D unresolved. The CDR3 runs 11 residues. Germline V gene lookup returns CDR1 DFQATT and CDR2 SNEGSKA (reference sequence). Trimming stripped 3 bases from V and 5 bases from J, with 6 bases between. This CDR3 is CSARSGDTQYF. Written as DNA, the CDR3 is TGCAGTGCTAGGTCGGGAGATACGCAGTATTTT.

The rearrangement uses TRBV2 and TRBJ2-7; D unclear. The CDR3 runs to 14 residues. Germline CDR1 SNHLY, CDR2 FYNNEI. Trimming pared 5 bases from V and 4 bases from J, leaving 15 bases between. In DNA, the CDR3 is TGTGCCAGCAGTTCCCAACGTAGGGAATACGAGCAGTACTTC. Amino acid sequence: CASSSQRREYEQYF.

V and J are TRBV5-1 and TRBJ2-3; D not resolved. V dropped 0 bases and J dropped 4 bases, with 3 bases sitting between them. There are 12 residues in the CDR3. Germline CDR1 and CDR2: SGHRS and YFSETQ. CDR3 sequence: CASSLEADTQYF. DNA for the CDR3: TGCGCCAGCAGCTTGGAGGCAGATACGCAGTATTTT.

The V and J genes are TRBV23-1 and TRBJ2-1; TRBD2 matches 13 bases. TRBV23-1 is assigned to the ORF class and has an uncertain function. V dropped 6 bases and J dropped 8; count of bases not matched to a gene: 4. The CDR3 runs 14 residues. CDR3 nucleotides: TGCGCCAGCAGACACGGACTAGCGGGGGATGAGCAGTTCTTC. It yields the protein CASRHGLAGDEQFF.

The chain employs TRBV6-6 and TRBJ1-5; D is ambiguous. V lost 2 bases and J 5 bases, leaving 4 bases between the germline ends. The V gene's germline CDR1 is MNHNY and CDR2 SVGAGI (reference sequence). The CDR3 extends over 12 amino acids. The CDR3 coding sequence is TGTGCCAGCAGTTACGGGGATCAGCCCCAGCATTTT. Amino acid sequence: CASSYGDQPQHF.

The chain is built from TRBV25-1 and TRBJ2-7; 13 bases line up with TRBD2. The CDR3 totals 13 residues. The J segment lost 7 bases and the V segment lost 8 bases, leaving 5 bases of the junction unmatched. CDR1 and CDR2 (germline): MGHDK, SYGVNS. The CDR3 region is CASRTSGGNEQYF. The CDR3 DNA sequence: TGTGCCAGCCGGACTAGCGGGGGTAATGAGCAGTACTTC.

The chain joins TRBV5-1 to TRBJ2-7; a possible D gene is TRBD2 (6 bases). V lost 4 bases, J lost 5 bases, and 16 bases lay in between. There are 14 residues in the CDR3. The V gene's germline CDR1 is SGHRS and CDR2 YFSETQ. The CDR3 is CASSGGAYSDEQYF. CDR3 nucleotides: TGCGCCAGCAGCGGAGGGGCGTACAGCGACGAGCAGTACTTC.

CDR3 bases: TGTGCCAGCAGTTTTGCGGGGACGGGCAATTCACCCCTCCACTTT. Translated, it gives CASSFAGTGNSPLHF. The V gene is TRBV28, the J gene TRBJ1-6; D may be TRBD1 (5 bases). CDR3 length: 15 residues. Per germline, CDR1 MDHEN and CDR2 SYDVKM. Trimming left V 3 bases short and J 7 bases short, with 13 bases between.

The J gene is TRBJ2-2, the V gene TRBV7-8; D is undetermined. From germline, CDR1 is SGHVS and CDR2 FQNEAQ. CDR3 length: 12 residues. Trimming pared 4 bases from V and 5 bases from J, leaving 5 bases between. CDR3 nucleotides: TGTGCCAGCAGCTCATCGACCGGGGAGCTGTTTTTT. Protein sequence: CASSSSTGELFF. The entire variable domain, with the rest obtained from reference TRBV7-8 and TRBJ2-2, is as follows: GAGVSQSPRYKVAKRGQDVALRCDPISGHVSLFWYQQALGQGPEFLTYFQNEAQLDKSGLPSDRFFAERPEGSVSTLKIQRTQQEDSAVYLCASSSSTGELFFGEGSRLTVL.

The count of this clone is one. The V and J genes are TRBV28 and TRBJ2-7; a possible D gene is TRBD2 (5 bases). The CDR3 covers 11 residues. The V gene lost 5 bases and the J gene lost 3 bases, with 5 bases spanning the gap. Looked up from germline, CDR1 is MDHEN and CDR2 is SYDVKM. CDR3 nucleotide sequence: TGTGCCAGCAGTGGGAGCTACGAGCAGTACTTC. Encoded protein: CASSGSYEQYF.

The rearrangement joins TRBV30 to TRBJ2-5; D ambiguous. Germline CDR1 reads GTSNPN; CDR2 reads SVGIG (reference sequence). Trimming cost V 1 base and J 0 bases, with 3 bases left between them. The CDR3 consists of 12 residues. CDR3 bases: TGTGCCTGGAGTGGGGACCAAGAGACCCAGTACTTC. Translated, it gives CAWSGDQETQYF.

The rearrangement joins TRBV4-2 to TRBJ2-5; TRBD2 matches at 8 bases. Looked up from germline, CDR1 is LGHNA and CDR2 is YNFKEQ. V trimming: 0 bases; J trimming: 2 bases; junction bases outside the gene matches: 8. The length of the CDR3 is 17 residues. The CDR3 protein is CASSQELVTGGQETQYF. The DNA for the CDR3 is TGTGCCAGCAGCCAAGAATTAGTAACGGGGGGGCAAGAGACCCAGTACTTC.

The rearrangement joins TRBV29-1 to TRBJ1-1, with a weak D call TRBD1 (5 bases). In germline, CDR1 is SQVTM, CDR2 ANQGSEA. V was clipped by 3 bases and J by 0 bases, with 14 bases between them. The CDR3 contains 15 residues. The CDR3 is CSVEVRGLMNTEAFF. Written as DNA, the CDR3 is TGCAGCGTTGAGGTTAGGGGACTTATGAACACTGAAGCTTTCTTT.

The gene calls are TRBV14 and TRBJ2-1; no reliable D call. The CDR3 runs 13 residues. Trimming removed 3 bases at V and 9 bases at J, with 12 bases between. Germline CDR1 and CDR2: SGHDN and FVKESK. The CDR3 reads CASSQLGLSEQFF. The CDR3 nucleotides read TGTGCCAGCAGCCAGCTTGGGTTGAGTGAGCAGTTCTTC.

This clone showed up just a few times. V is TRBV6-5 and J is TRBJ1-1, with 7 bases that match TRBD1. Germline values: CDR1 MNHEY, CDR2 SVGAGI. This CDR3 region has 15 residues. V shed 11 bases and J 5 bases; nucleotides not matched to a gene: 17. Here the CDR3 reads CAVSGPTGPGTEAFF. CDR3 DNA sequence: TGTGCCGTAAGCGGGCCGACAGGGCCAGGAACTGAAGCTTTCTTT.

The J gene is TRBJ2-7, the V gene TRBV6-5; D is perhaps TRBD1 or TRBD2 (5 bases each). This CDR3 is built from 12 residues. Trimming stripped 8 bases from V and 6 bases from J, with 14 bases between. Looked up from germline, CDR1 is MNHEY and CDR2 is SVGAGI. CDR3 sequence (DNA): TGTGCCAGCGCCTCCCGGGGCTCCGAGCAGTACTTC. As protein: CASASRGSEQYF.

The CDR3 loop is CAWSVLAGSLGQQYF. The CDR3 coding sequence is TGTGCCTGGAGTGTCCTAGCGGGGTCCCTAGGCCAGCAGTACTTC. The V gene is TRBV30, the J gene TRBJ2-7, with 9 bases lining up with TRBD2. J gave up 8 bases and V 0 bases, and 11 bases lay outside the gene matches. Germline-derived CDR1 and CDR2 are GTSNPN and SVGIG (reference sequence). This CDR3 contains 15 residues.

This clone was picked up a small number of times. This chain uses TRBV30 with TRBJ2-2; D not resolved. This CDR3 comprises 12 residues. Trimming stripped 0 bases from V and 6 bases from J, with 5 bases between. CDR1 GTSNPN and CDR2 SVGIG come from the germline V gene (reference sequence). CDR3 sequence: CAWSVSPGELFF. In nucleotides, the CDR3 is TGTGCCTGGAGTGTATCCCCCGGGGAGCTGTTTTTT.

V and J are TRBV27 and TRBJ2-6; D might be TRBD2 (6 bases). The V end was cut by 2 bases, the J end by 1 base, with 12 bases between. CDR3 length: 17 residues. Germline V gives CDR1 MNHEY, CDR2 SMNVEV (reference sequence). Written as DNA, the CDR3 is TGTGCCAGCAGTTTAGGCCTGGCGGGATCTGGGGCCAACGTCCTGACTTTC. It translates to CASSLGLAGSGANVLTF.

This chain uses TRBV5-4 with TRBJ2-5; 7 nucleotides agree with TRBD1. CDR3 size: 16 residues. Germline V gene sequence: CDR1 SGHNT, CDR2 YYREEE (reference sequence). After removal of 1 base from V and 4 bases from J, the junction contained 10 bases not matched to a gene. This CDR3 is CASSLLQGKGRETQYF. The CDR3 DNA follows: TGTGCCAGCAGCTTGCTACAGGGGAAGGGGAGAGAGACCCAGTACTTC.

The table lists this clone with a count of one. The chain is built from TRBV5-1 and TRBJ2-3; D unresolved. This CDR3 spans 11 amino acids. The ends were cut back, 3 bases at V and 5 bases at J, with 4 bases in the middle. Germline V CDR1 and CDR2: SGHRS, YFSETQ. This CDR3 is CASSYGDTQYF. Here the CDR3 DNA reads TGCGCCAGCAGCTACGGAGATACGCAGTATTTT. The variable domain in full, completed from reference TRBV5-1 and TRBJ2-3, reads KAGVTQTPRYLIKTRGQQVTLSCSPISGHRSVSWYQQTPGQGLQFLFEYFSETQRNKGNFPGRFSGRQFSNSRSEMNVSTLELGDSALYLCASSYGDTQYFGPGTRLTVL.